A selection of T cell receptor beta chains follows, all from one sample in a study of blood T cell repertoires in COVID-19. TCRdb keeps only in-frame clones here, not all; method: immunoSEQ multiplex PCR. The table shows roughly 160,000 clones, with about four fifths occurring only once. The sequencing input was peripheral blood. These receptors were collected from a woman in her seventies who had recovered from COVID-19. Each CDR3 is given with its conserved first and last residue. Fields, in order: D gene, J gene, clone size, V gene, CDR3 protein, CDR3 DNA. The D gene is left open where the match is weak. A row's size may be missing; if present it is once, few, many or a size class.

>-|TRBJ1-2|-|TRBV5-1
CASSPEGLGSYGYTF
TGCGCCAGCAGCCCCGAAGGGTTGGGGAGCTATGGCTACACCTTC
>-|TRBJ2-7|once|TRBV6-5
CASSYATAYEQYF
TGTGCCAGCAGTTACGCGACAGCTTACGAGCAGTACTTC
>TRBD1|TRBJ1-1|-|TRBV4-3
CASSRQGGNTEAFF
TGCGCCAGCAGCCGACAGGGGGGAAACACTGAAGCTTTCTTT
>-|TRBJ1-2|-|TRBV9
CASSVLGGSGYGYTF
TGTGCCAGCAGCGTATTGGGAGGCTCCGGATATGGCTACACCTTC
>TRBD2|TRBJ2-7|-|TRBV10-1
CASSPSGGAYEQYF
TGCGCCAGCAGCCCCAGCGGGGGCGCCTACGAGCAGTACTTC
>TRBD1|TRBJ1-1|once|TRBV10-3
CAISVETGKMGTEAFF
TGTGCCATCAGTGTGGAGACAGGGAAGATGGGCACTGAAGCTTTCTTT
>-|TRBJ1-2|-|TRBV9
CASSALGQSNVYGYTF
TGTGCCAGCAGCGCCTTAGGACAGTCAAACGTCTATGGCTACACCTTC
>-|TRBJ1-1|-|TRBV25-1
CASSDPLRSEAFF
TGTGCCAGCAGTGATCCCCTGAGGAGTGAAGCTTTCTTT
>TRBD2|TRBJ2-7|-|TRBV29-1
CSVLAGAYEQYF
TGCAGCGTCCTAGCGGGGGCCTACGAGCAGTACTTC
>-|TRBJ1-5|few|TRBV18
CASSPAGSQPQHF
TGTGCCAGCTCACCAGCCGGGAGTCAGCCCCAGCATTTT
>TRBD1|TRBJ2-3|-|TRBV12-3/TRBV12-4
CASSQTGTDTQYF
TGTGCCAGCTCCCAGACAGGGACAGATACGCAGTATTTT
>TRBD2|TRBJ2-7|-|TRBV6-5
CASRGGGTYEQYF
TGTGCCAGCAGGGGCGGGGGAACCTACGAGCAGTACTTC
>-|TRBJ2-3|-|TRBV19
CATFGGSSGDTQYF
TGTGCCACCTTTGGAGGGAGTTCAGGAGATACGCAGTATTTT
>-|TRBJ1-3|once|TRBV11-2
CASSSYSRSGNTIYF
TGTGCCAGCAGCTCGTACAGCCGCTCTGGAAACACCATATATTTT
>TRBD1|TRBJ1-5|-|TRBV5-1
CASSYQGGNQPQHF
TGCGCCAGCAGCTACCAGGGGGGTAATCAGCCCCAGCATTTT
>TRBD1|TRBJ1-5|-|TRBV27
CASRTDRGGNQPQHF
TGTGCCAGCAGAACGGACAGGGGGGGCAATCAGCCCCAGCATTTT
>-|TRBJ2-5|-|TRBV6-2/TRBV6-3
CASSYSAKETQYF
TGTGCCAGCAGTTACTCGGCCAAAGAGACCCAGTACTTC
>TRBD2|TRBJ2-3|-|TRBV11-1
CASSLAASGATDTQYF
TGTGCCAGCAGCTTAGCGGCCAGCGGGGCCACAGATACGCAGTATTTT
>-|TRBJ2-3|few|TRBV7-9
CASSPIARTDTQYF
TGTGCCAGCAGCCCCATAGCGCGCACAGATACGCAGTATTTT
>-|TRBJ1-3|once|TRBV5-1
CASSLDWGSSGNTIYF
TGCGCCAGCAGCTTGGACTGGGGCTCCTCTGGAAACACCATATATTTT
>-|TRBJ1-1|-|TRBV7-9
CASSSSGDYTEAFF
TGTGCCAGCAGCTCAAGCGGGGATTACACTGAAGCTTTCTTT
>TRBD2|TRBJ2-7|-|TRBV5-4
CASSFSGTSGAQYF
TGTGCCAGCAGCTTTTCGGGGACTAGCGGGGCGCAGTACTTC